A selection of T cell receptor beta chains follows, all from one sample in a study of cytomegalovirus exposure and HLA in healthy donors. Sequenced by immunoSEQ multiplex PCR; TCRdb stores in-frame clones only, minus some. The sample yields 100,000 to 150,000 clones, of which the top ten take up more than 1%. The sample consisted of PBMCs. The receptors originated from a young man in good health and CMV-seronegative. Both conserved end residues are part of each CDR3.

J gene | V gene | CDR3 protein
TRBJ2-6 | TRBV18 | CASSGEGPSGANVLTF
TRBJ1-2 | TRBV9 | CASSARTGGALGYTF
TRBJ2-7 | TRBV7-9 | CASSSDRGSSYEQYF
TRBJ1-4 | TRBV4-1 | CASSQADRTNPELFF
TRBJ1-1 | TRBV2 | CASRKTANTEAFF
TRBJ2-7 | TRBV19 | CASSTSAGGDEQYF
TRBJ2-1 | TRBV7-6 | CASSPVAGGVDEQFF
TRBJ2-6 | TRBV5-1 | CASSLGLSGANVLTF
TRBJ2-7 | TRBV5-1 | CASSTGGGIYEQYF
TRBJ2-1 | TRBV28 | CASSPHLAATYNEQFF
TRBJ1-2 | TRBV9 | CASSPPQAGRIYGYTF
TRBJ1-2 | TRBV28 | CASSLVTGSYTF
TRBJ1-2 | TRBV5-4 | CASSLGDRGGVLDGYTF
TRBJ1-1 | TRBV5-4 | CASSFGGQGTEAFF
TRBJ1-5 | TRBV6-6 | CASSTQGNNQPQHF
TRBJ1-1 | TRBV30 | CAWKSQGARTEAFF
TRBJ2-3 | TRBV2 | CASSDKADTDTQYF
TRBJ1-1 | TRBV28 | CASTSPWGHMIQMNTEAFF
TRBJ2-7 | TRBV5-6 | CASSLAINREREEQYF
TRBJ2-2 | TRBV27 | CASSLWGNRGQGTGELFF
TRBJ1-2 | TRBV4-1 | CASSPKGQGKSNYGYTF
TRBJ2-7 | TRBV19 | CASSVTSGSTYEQYF
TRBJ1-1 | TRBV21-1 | CASSTLPEAFF
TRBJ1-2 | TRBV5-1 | CASSARRRGQGFGGYTF
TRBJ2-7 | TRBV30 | CAWSVRRGRIYEQYF
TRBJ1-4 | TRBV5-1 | CASSLDRGWEKLFF
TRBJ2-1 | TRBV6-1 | CASSGLGRDAYNEQFF
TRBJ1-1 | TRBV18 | CASSTVVGGWTEAFF
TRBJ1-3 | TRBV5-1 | CASSSGQAVGNTIYF
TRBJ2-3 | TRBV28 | CASRAGGSTDTQYF
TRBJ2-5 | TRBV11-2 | CASSLDQVGVGETQYF
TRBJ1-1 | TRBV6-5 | CASSYTSGRTEAFF
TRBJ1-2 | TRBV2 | CASRGEDLNYGYTF
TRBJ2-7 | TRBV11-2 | CASSFAGQNYEQYF
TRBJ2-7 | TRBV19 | CASSPPPGSGRSHEQYF
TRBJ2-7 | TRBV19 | CASSAGGIDEQYF